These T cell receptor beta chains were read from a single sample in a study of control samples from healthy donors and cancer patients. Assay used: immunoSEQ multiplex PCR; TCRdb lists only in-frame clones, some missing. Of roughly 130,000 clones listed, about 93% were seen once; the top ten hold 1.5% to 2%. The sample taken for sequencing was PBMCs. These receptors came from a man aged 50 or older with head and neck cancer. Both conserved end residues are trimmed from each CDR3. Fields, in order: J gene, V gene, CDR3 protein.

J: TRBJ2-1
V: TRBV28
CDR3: ATVGQWVGNEQF

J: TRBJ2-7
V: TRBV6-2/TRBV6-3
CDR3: ASSYGQASYEQY

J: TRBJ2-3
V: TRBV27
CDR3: ASSFPSAGVNTDTQY

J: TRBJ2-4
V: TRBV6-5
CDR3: ASREGLAKNIQY

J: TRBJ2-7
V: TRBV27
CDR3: ASSFGQPSYEQY

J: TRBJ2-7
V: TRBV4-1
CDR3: ASSRALAGAYEQY

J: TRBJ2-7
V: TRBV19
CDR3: ASSIDITPYEQY

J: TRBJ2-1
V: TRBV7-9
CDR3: ASRSYNEQF

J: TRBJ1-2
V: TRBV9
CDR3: ASSPTVRGYGYT

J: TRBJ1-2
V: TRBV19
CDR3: ASSRTPPRTEFYGYT

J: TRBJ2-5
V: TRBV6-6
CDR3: ASSYSGSQETQY

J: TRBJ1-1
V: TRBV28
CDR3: ASSFGQGYTEAF

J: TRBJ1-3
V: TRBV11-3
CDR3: ASSLGGNSGNTIY

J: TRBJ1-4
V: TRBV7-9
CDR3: ASSLQGLKGEKLF

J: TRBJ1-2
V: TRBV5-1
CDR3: ASSSGQGLIGYT

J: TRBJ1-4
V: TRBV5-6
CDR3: ASSLAGTVNEKLF

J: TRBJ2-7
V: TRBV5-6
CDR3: ASSYSYISGQGFSYEQY

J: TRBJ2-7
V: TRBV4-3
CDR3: ASSQESSGEQY

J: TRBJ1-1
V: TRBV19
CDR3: ASTARLGEAF

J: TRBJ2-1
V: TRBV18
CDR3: ASSHLAGGINEQF

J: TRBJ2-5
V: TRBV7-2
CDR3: ASSITDRGGETQY

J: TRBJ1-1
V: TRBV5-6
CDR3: ASSLGGHPNTEAF

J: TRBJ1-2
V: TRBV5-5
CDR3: ASSTRIEGYT

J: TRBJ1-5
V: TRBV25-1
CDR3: ASREGNQPQH

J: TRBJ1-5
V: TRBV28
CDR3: ASSYTPRWGNNQPQH

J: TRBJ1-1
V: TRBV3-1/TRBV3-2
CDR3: ASSQSWTEAF

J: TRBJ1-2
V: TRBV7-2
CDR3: ASSFDGNYGYT

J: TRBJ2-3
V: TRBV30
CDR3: AWVGGLRTDTQY

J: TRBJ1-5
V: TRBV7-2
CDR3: ASSPRGTVSNQPQH

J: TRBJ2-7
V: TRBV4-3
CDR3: ASSQDWTSGGQEQY

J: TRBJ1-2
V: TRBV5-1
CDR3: ASSPQGDPTRDGYT

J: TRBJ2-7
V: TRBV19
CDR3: ASSIQGGQGRYEQY

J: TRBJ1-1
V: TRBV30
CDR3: ACHSGLLNTEAF

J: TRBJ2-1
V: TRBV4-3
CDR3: ASSQDPEGSYNEQF

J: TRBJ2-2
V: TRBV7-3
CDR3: ASSLSSWGTGELF

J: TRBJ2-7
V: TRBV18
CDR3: ASSSLDNHEQY

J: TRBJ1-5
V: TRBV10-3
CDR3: AISESLGHSNQPQH

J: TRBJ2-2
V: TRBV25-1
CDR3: ASSEMTYTGELF

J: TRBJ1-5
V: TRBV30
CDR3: AWSVDRRRRAQH

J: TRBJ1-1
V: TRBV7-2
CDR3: ASSRTHRGDTEAF

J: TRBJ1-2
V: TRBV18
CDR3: ASSTGQEGGYT

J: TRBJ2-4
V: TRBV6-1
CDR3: ASSAPDGLAKNIQY

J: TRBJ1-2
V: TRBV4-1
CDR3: ASSRTILDRYYGYT

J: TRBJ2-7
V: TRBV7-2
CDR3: ASSLAGGPYEQY

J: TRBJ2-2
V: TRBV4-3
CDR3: ASREGGADTGELF

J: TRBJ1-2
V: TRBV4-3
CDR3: ASSQDRSGSYGYT

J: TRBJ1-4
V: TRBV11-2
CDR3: ASSSISNSLF

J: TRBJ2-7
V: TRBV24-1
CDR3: ARPGQGSYESYEQY

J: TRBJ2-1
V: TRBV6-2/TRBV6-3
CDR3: ASSYLNEQF

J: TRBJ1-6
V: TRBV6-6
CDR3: ASSPARGDSNSPLH